This T cell receptor beta chain was sequenced in a study of cytomegalovirus exposure and HLA in healthy donors (dated by TCRdb to about 2017). Study-wide context: An earlier analysis of approximately 640 of the donors reported roughly 300 Gb of sequence data and some 120 million unique TCR beta sequences from 150 million to 200 million T cells. About 300 gigabases of sequencing data and approximately 85 million unique TCR sequences were included in an early release covering several hundred HLA-typed donors. Of the roughly 390 genotyped donors, about 84% fell in the genetic ancestry cluster associated with self-reported Caucasian donors. The study aimed to test whether cataloging public T cell receptors could reveal signatures of past pathogen exposure. Using immunosequencing, the study profiled T cell repertoires from around 680 subjects and related those repertoires to cytomegalovirus serostatus. A separate validation cohort of over a hundred different subjects was used in addition to the roughly 700-subject first cohort. To predict cytomegalovirus infection status, the study brought together high-throughput TCR immunosequencing, statistical association of individual TCRs with disease status, and machine learning. A later analysis re-analyzed previously published TCR beta repertoires from roughly 630 donors and added high-resolution HLA genotyping to study TCR occurrence patterns. The later analysis used no new phenotypic data to find candidate immune exposures, relying instead on TCR beta sequences and their occurrence across donors. To decide whether each TCR beta V gene segment behaved as functional or pseudogenic, an earlier analysis of approximately 590 of the donors relied on high-throughput TCR beta sequencing. Alongside the repertoire data, information on donor age, sex, ethnicity and CMV serostatus was compiled. In a later genetic analysis, genome-wide SNP genotypes for about three fifths of the roughly 670 donors were used, and that subset was treated as a discovery cohort. All discovery cohort repertoires had been generated on a single sequencing platform. HLA typing covered class I and class II loci at four-digit resolution. The number of donors typed differed by locus, with about 620-630 for A, B, C, DRB1 and DQB1, more than 500 for DQA1, about 610 for DPA1, and over 400 for DPB1. Roughly 5 DR-DQ haplotypes were handled as single units for association and clustering because linkage in the cohort was strong. Among some 410 genotyped donors of the cohort, an average of roughly 240,000 unique TCR beta nucleotide sequences were sequenced per donor, roughly 18% of them non-productive.

In total, roughly 670 healthy bone marrow donors made up the cohort. All cohort members were sampled while nominally healthy, although unrecorded immune exposures were likely present. The donor tested CMV seronegative and was one of the 352 seronegative cohort members. Every donor gave a peripheral blood sample, and the peripheral blood mononuclear cells from that sample were used for TCR beta sequencing. Genomic DNA was extracted from the blood cell samples with the Qiagen DNeasy Blood Extraction Kit. Receptors were amplified or captured by the immunoSEQ multiplex PCR assay. For the multiplex PCR, a mixture combining 60 forward primers for TCR Vbeta segments and 13 reverse primers for TCR Jbeta segments was used. The CDR3 region of rearranged TCR beta genes was amplified from genomic DNA with a multiplex PCR assay. Amplified TCR beta libraries were sequenced as 87-base-pair reads on the Illumina HiSeq System. From the authors' description of their analysis: In a later analysis, some 80 million unique TCR beta chains were counted across the 666 repertoires, and about 9.9 million of these chains were shared by at least two donors. A nearest-neighbor algorithm error-corrected the raw reads and collapsed the reads into unique sequences, merging closely related sequences to remove PCR and sequencing errors. Alignment of CDR3 sequences to IMGT reference sequences was used to assign V, D and J gene segments. Each retained sequence needed at least a six-nucleotide match to both a V gene segment and a J gene segment. Rearrangements were called productive when the CDR3 lacked stop codons and stayed in frame with V and J; all others were non-productive. CDR3 was defined by IMGT convention, running from the second conserved V-encoded cysteine to the conserved J-encoded phenylalanine. Sequences without an unambiguous match to a single V gene segment were excluded from the earlier analysis of 450 to 650 of the donors. An earlier analysis of almost 600 of the donors classified V segments as functional when productive rearrangements were above 56.7% and as segregating when the standard deviation between donors was above 5%. A statistical classification framework was built to diagnose cytomegalovirus status from the catalog of TCR beta chain sequences. In a later analysis, V and J genes were assigned by comparing TCR nucleotide sequences against IMGT/GENE-DB human TR gene sequences. In a later analysis, CDR3 sequences and most-parsimonious VDJ recombination scenarios were assigned using the TCRdist pipeline. In a later analysis, each TCR beta chain was defined by its CDR3 amino acid sequence together with its V-gene family, and reads lacking a unique V-gene family were excluded. To address suspected cross-contamination and a sequencing artifact, a later analysis removed a few hundred highly shared, low-generation-probability nucleotide sequences. For each public chain, a later analysis derived a clonal expansion index from normalized ranks of inferred template counts within each repertoire. In a later analysis, generation probabilities were computed with a VDJ recombination model fitted to out-of-frame rearrangements, and the resulting probabilities were checked against IGoR. In a later analysis, hypergeometric tests were used to score TCR-TCR, TCR-HLA and TCR-CMV co-occurrence, with a repertoire-size bias correction applied to TCR pairs. A later analysis estimated false discovery rates by permuting HLA or CMV assignments 20 times. In a later analysis, co-occurring TCRs were grouped using DBSCAN, and TCRdist sequence similarity was added for clustering within HLA-allele-positive subsets. Repertoires with fewer than 30,000 or more than 120,000 public chains, plus five repertoires with anomalous nucleotide sharing, were excluded from co-occurrence clustering. TCRdb stores this immuneACCESS table with in-frame sequences only. Part of the clones is absent; in the studies checked, under half of the shortfall reflects unresolved V genes, and no reason is known for the rest. The DNA gave D and trimming, while V, J and clone size come from that table. The sample profile shows over 150,000 clones; around 83% of them were found once. Jointly, the top ten make up roughly 1.6% of the sample.

Points the paper makes about the study in general: According to a later analysis, TCR association rates differed among HLA loci, with DRB1 alleles showing the most associated TCRs and HLA-C alleles showing the fewest. Strong co-occurrence of HLA alleles, especially DR and DQ, made assigning TCR associations to individual alleles difficult. Because HLA typing was unavailable for some donors at each locus, only the typed subset was used in association tests. Linkage disequilibrium might explain the correlated functional status among segregating V segments, but an unknown experimental factor could not be ruled out. The classifier was reported to diagnose cytomegalovirus status with high specificity and sensitivity in both the original and validation cohorts. The cohort was sequenced for TCR beta chains only, and without alpha or paired-chain data the features that could be detected were limited. The authors suggested that the approach could potentially be extended to other disease states and immunological phenotypes. An association between a missense DCLRE1C variant and V-gene and J-gene trimming of TCR beta chains was found in a later genetic analysis and replicated in an independent cohort. Roughly uniform sequencing depth across donors was assumed in presence/absence analyses, although this assumption may not hold. Because counts were too low, seventeen rarely observed V segments, including chromosome 9 orphons, were excluded from the earlier analysis of roughly 580 of the donors. According to a later analysis, most CMV-associated TCR beta chains appeared to be HLA-restricted, and the HLA associations seemed to be driven largely by CMV exposure. The study gave a list of 150 to 200 TCR beta chains associated with cytomegalovirus. While some public TCRs were present in many individuals, most TCR sequences turned up only very rarely across donors. Several of the top co-occurrence clusters appeared to be linked to parvovirus B19, influenza, CMV and Epstein-Barr virus, according to a later analysis. The sequencing pipeline was judged likely to have produced a cluster of highly shared sequence variants as a technical artifact. In a later analysis, 16,951 TCR beta sequences were associated with specific HLA alleles at a false discovery rate of 0.05. Broadly in line with IMGT annotations, most TCR beta V segments showed up in productive rearrangements about 87% or about 30% of the time in an earlier analysis of 587 of the donors. A few of the identified cytomegalovirus-associated TCR beta chains were confirmed in vitro to be specific for cytomegalovirus antigens. The only immune exposure information available for the cohort was CMV serostatus. A later genetic analysis reported fewer N-insertions in productive TCRs among donors in an Asian-associated ancestry cluster than the roughly 620-donor mean. A further reported finding was that TCR beta sequences accurately predicted the HLA-A and HLA-B alleles for most subjects in the first cohort. In a later analysis, HLA-associated TCR beta chains were found to be more clonally expanded and to have lower generation probabilities than equally common non-associated chains. Some IMGT-functional V segments, including TRBV6-2 and TRBV6-3, could not be told apart with the 87-base-pair reads, so those segments were excluded.

The CDR3 sequence holds 16 residues, the cysteine and phenylalanine included. The CDR3 DNA has 48 bases and is translated from base 1. CDR1 MDHEN and CDR2 SYDVKM are derived from the germline V gene. From V the trimming removes 6 bases and from J it removes 3 bases, while the gene matches leave 11 bases of the junction unaccounted for. In the case of this clone: This clone's antigen is unknown. Nothing much larger sits one base from this clone, and base qualities are not available.

The chain is assembled from TRBV28 and TRBJ1-5, with TRBD1 identical over 7 junction bases. The sequenced sample was PBMCs. This clonotype was sampled from a man aged 50 to 60 in good health and CMV-seronegative. The sequenced DNA is TGTGCCAGCAGCTCTAGGAGGGACAGACCCAATCAGCCCCAGCATTTT. This is translated as CASSSRRDRPNQPQHF.